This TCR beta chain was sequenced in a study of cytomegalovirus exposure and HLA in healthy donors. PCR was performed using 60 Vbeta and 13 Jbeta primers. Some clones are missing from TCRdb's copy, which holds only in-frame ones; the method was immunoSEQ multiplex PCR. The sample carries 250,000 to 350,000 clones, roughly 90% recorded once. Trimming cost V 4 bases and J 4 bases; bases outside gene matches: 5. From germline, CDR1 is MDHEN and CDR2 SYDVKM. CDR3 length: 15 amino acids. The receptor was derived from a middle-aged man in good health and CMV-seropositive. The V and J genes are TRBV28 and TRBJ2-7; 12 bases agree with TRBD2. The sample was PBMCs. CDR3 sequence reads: CASSSGLAGRYEQYF. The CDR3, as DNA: TGTGCCAGCAGTTCCGGACTAGCGGGACGGTACGAGCAGTACTTC.